This entry lists 15 T cell receptor beta chains sequenced from one sample in a study of OX40 agonist ivuxolimab in advanced cancers. This table comes from immunoSEQ multiplex PCR, and its TCRdb copy is limited to in-frame clones, with some not included. The table has roughly 86,000 clones, 90% seen once. The input for sequencing was CD4+ or CD8+ T cells sorted from blood, taken in a trial of the OX40 agonist ivuxolimab. The receptors were gathered from an adult with an advanced solid tumor such as melanoma, head and neck, liver or kidney cancer.

The gene calls are TRBV7-9 and TRBJ2-6, with D unclear. V lost 6 bases and J 1 base, leaving 16 bases between the germline ends. CDR3 length: 17 amino acids. Looked up from germline, CDR1 is SEHNR and CDR2 is FQNEAQ (reference sequence). CDR3 in amino acids: CASRPPFRASGANVLTF. The DNA of the CDR3 is TGTGCCAGCAGACCCCCATTCCGGGCATCTGGGGCCAACGTCCTGACTTTC.

This chain uses TRBV4-1 with TRBJ1-2; D not resolved. CDR3 size: 15 residues. The germline V gene encodes CDR1 MGHRA and CDR2 YSYEKL. V gave up 0 bases and J gave up 3 bases, with 11 bases separating them. The DNA of the CDR3 is TGCGCCAGCAGCCAAGAGTGGGCAGGCCACTATGGCTACACCTTC. Residues: CASSQEWAGHYGYTF.

This chain joins TRBV5-5 and TRBJ2-2; D gene unclear. Germline V CDR1 and CDR2: SGHKS, YYEKEE (reference sequence). The V and J ends lost 5 bases and 7 bases respectively, with 21 bases between them. The CDR3 is 16 amino acids. The CDR3 DNA reads TGTGCCAGCAGTTCTAGTAGCCAGGCCGGTAGCGGGGAGCTGTTTTTT. Translating gives CASSSSSQAGSGELFF.

The chain uses TRBV11-2 and TRBJ2-7; no reliable D call. The ends were cut back, 5 bases at V and 6 bases at J, with 11 bases in the middle. Germline V gene sequence: CDR1 SGHAT, CDR2 FQNNGV. The CDR3 is 12 residues long. CDR3 sequence reads: CASSRLLGEQYF. DNA of the CDR3: TGTGCCAGCAGCCGCCTCTTAGGCGAGCAGTACTTC.

The chain couples TRBV7-2 to TRBJ2-7; 9 nucleotides match TRBD1. Germline CDR1 SGHTA, CDR2 FQGNSA. V lost 0 bases, J lost 1 base, and 1 base stayed unmatched. CDR3 length equals 15 residues. The CDR3 region is CASSLAGQGSYEQYF. CDR3 sequence (DNA): TGTGCCAGCAGCTTAGCTGGACAGGGGTCCTACGAGCAGTACTTC.

This clone was counted between two and nine times. The genes are TRBV11-2 and TRBJ1-1; TRBD1 matches 7 bases. The CDR3 length is 13 residues. Per the germline V gene, CDR1 is SGHAT and CDR2 is FQNNGV. The V segment lost 5 bases and the J segment 1 base; nucleotides outside the gene matches: 1. CDR3: CASSRQGNTEAFF. The DNA of the CDR3 is TGTGCCAGCAGCCGACAGGGGAACACTGAAGCTTTCTTT.

The rearrangement links TRBV5-1 to TRBJ2-2; TRBD2 matches 8 bases. V shed 5 bases and J 8 bases; nucleotides not matched to a gene: 11. CDR1 SGHRS and CDR2 YFSETQ come from the germline V gene. The CDR3 loop spans 15 amino acids. CDR3 sequence (DNA): TGCGCCAGCAGTTCACAAGCGGGAGTAAGAGGGGAGCTGTTTTTT. Amino acids: CASSSQAGVRGELFF. Full variable domain (outside the CDR3, taken from reference TRBV5-1 and TRBJ2-2): KAGVTQTPRYLIKTRGQQVTLSCSPISGHRSVSWYQQTPGQGLQFLFEYFSETQRNKGNFPGRFSGRQFSNSRSEMNVSTLELGDSALYLCASSSQAGVRGELFFGEGSRLTVL.

This clone came up once. This chain connects TRBV2 to TRBJ1-2; D is ambiguous. From germline, CDR1 is SNHLY and CDR2 FYNNEI. CDR3 length equals 12 residues. Trimming took off 7 bases at V and 5 bases at J, with 11 bases between the two ends. The CDR3 reads CASTETEYGYTF. The CDR3 DNA sequence: TGTGCCAGCACCGAGACTGAATATGGCTACACCTTC.

The rearrangement joins TRBV5-1 to TRBJ2-1, with 8 bases fitting TRBD2. The trim removed 0 bases at V and 8 bases at J, leaving 4 bases unmatched. Germline V lookup: CDR1 SGHRS, CDR2 YFSETQ. The CDR3 is 14 amino acids. In DNA form, the CDR3 reads TGCGCCAGCAGCTTGGATTCCGGGAGGGATGAGCAGTTCTTC. Translation gives CASSLDSGRDEQFF. Drawing the rest from reference TRBV5-1 and TRBJ2-1, the complete variable domain is KAGVTQTPRYLIKTRGQQVTLSCSPISGHRSVSWYQQTPGQGLQFLFEYFSETQRNKGNFPGRFSGRQFSNSRSEMNVSTLELGDSALYLCASSLDSGRDEQFFGPGTRLTVL.

The V and J genes are TRBV11-3 and TRBJ2-3; tentatively, D is TRBD2 (5 bases). The CDR3 consists of 17 residues. Trimming pared 1 base from V and 3 bases from J, leaving 17 bases between. The germline CDR1 and CDR2 sequences are SGHNT and YENEEA. CDR3 loop: CASSLGGTGYATDTQYF. The CDR3 nucleotides read TGTGCCAGCAGCTTAGGGGGAACGGGATACGCAACAGATACGCAGTATTTT.

This clone turned up a few times. The chain is built from TRBV11-2 and TRBJ2-2; D is perhaps TRBD1 (6 bases). The V and J ends lost 5 bases and 5 bases respectively, with 15 bases between them. CDR1 is SGHAT and CDR2 is FQNNGV in the germline V gene. This CDR3 has 15 amino acids. CDR3 sequence reads: CASSPDSTGTGELFF. The CDR3 nucleotides read TGTGCCAGCAGCCCGGACAGTACGGGGACCGGGGAGCTGTTTTTT.

This chain links TRBV28 with TRBJ2-1; D gene unclear. V was pared by 2 bases and J by 1 base, with 3 bases between. Germline V CDR1 and CDR2: MDHEN, SYDVKM. This CDR3 contains 13 residues. CDR3 protein: CASSLKSYNEQFF. CDR3 DNA: TGTGCCAGCAGTTTAAAGTCCTACAATGAGCAGTTCTTC.

The J gene is TRBJ1-2, the V gene TRBV7-2; D remains unclear. The CDR3 contains 13 residues. Trimming left V 3 bases short and J 2 bases short, with 7 bases between. Germline CDR1 reads SGHTA; CDR2 reads FQGNSA. As DNA, the CDR3 is TGTGCCAGCAGCTTCGGAATAAACTATGGCTACACCTTC. Translated: CASSFGINYGYTF.

V is TRBV6-6 and J is TRBJ2-7; TRBD1 is a possible D gene (6 bases). CDR3 length equals 11 residues. Deletions cut 7 bases from V and 7 bases from J, with 11 bases between. Germline V gene lookup returns CDR1 MNHNY and CDR2 SVGAGI (reference sequence). The CDR3 here is CASMLDREQYF. The DNA for the CDR3 is TGTGCCAGCATGCTAGACAGGGAGCAGTACTTC.

The rearrangement joins TRBV2 to TRBJ2-7; 12 bases are a match to TRBD2. CDR1 SNHLY and CDR2 FYNNEI come from the germline V gene. The CDR3 runs to 15 residues. Trimming removed 5 bases from V and 2 bases from J; junction bases left unmatched: 4. The CDR3 sequence: CASSSRLAGAYEQYF. The CDR3 DNA is TGTGCCAGCAGTTCTAGACTAGCGGGGGCCTACGAGCAGTACTTC.